The 5 T cell receptor beta chains in this list originate from one sample, sequenced in a study of spatial heterogeneity in lung cancer. One entry per CDR3 protein, called by TCRdb with MiXCR from the 5' RACE reads. The sample includes tens of thousands of distinct CDR3 sequences, roughly 12% of them seen just once. Time point meaning: sample taken at primary tumor resection. This specimen consisted of PBMCs, obtained at surgery. Source of these receptors: a male donor with early-stage non-small cell lung cancer.

The genes are TRBV7-2 and TRBJ2-1; D may be TRBD1 or TRBD2 (5 bases each). Trimming shortened V by 1 base and J by 8 bases, and 18 bases separated the two germline ends. The CDR3 covers 16 residues. Germline assignment: CDR1 SGHTA and CDR2 FQGNSA. The CDR3 sequence is CASSLGVRTGADEQFF. DNA for the CDR3: TGTGCCAGCAGCTTAGGGGTCCGGACTGGGGCAGATGAGCAGTTCTTC.

The sample holds a few counts of this clonotype. V gene TRBV4-3 combines with J gene TRBJ1-3; TRBD1 is a possible D gene (5 bases). Germline assignment: CDR1 LGHNA and CDR2 YSLEER. The CDR3 has 17 residues. Trimming cost V 0 bases and J 2 bases, with 14 bases left between them. Here the CDR3 DNA reads TGCGCCAGCAGCCAAGATGCCAAGGGGTGGACTGGAAACACCATATATTTT. This encodes CASSQDAKGWTGNTIYF.

In its sample, this clonotype was seen many times. V gene TRBV20-1 combines with J gene TRBJ2-3; 9 bases align to TRBD2. This CDR3 has 13 amino acids. CDR1 and CDR2 (germline): DFQATT, SNEGSKA (reference sequence). CDR3 sequence: CSVEGSGRDTQYF. For the CDR3, the DNA is TGCAGCGTCGAGGGTAGCGGGAGAGATACGCAGTATTTT.

This clonotype has a handful of counts. The J gene is TRBJ2-1, the V gene TRBV27; 7 nucleotides align to TRBD1. The trim removed 5 bases at V and 9 bases at J, leaving 10 bases unmatched. CDR3 length equals 14 residues. Germline assignment: CDR1 MNHEY and CDR2 SMNVEV (reference sequence). The CDR3 sequence is CASSPRMKGAEQFF. CDR3 in DNA: TGTGCCAGCAGTCCTAGAATGAAGGGGGCTGAGCAGTTCTTC.

Regarding this clonotype: The junction does not match germline at one end; this may be a read error. J is TRBJ1-1 and V is TRBV6-6; 7 bases align to TRBD1. This CDR3 is built from 15 residues. Germline V gene data show CDR1 as MNHNY and CDR2 as SVGAGI (reference sequence). CDR3: CASIRPRGAPTVAFF. The DNA of the CDR3 is TGTGCCAGCATAAGGCCCAGGGGGGCACCCACTGTAGCTTTCTTT.